Listed below are T cell receptor beta chains from one sample, sequenced in a study of blood T cell repertoires in COVID-19. Clones were sequenced by immunoSEQ multiplex PCR, and TCRdb holds only the in-frame ones, with some missing. The sample includes some 130,000 clones, approximately 83% seen only once; the top ten take 15% to 20%. The specimen was peripheral blood. All receptors come from a woman aged 50 to 60 with acute or convalescent COVID-19. Both conserved end residues are part of each CDR3. A D gene is named only where the DNA matches it firmly. Not all rows give a size; the values are once, few, many and, for expanded clones, a class.

NA	TRBV29-1	NA	TRBJ1-1	CSVEGQGSTEAFF	TGCAGCGTTGAAGGGCAGGGATCCACTGAAGCTTTCTTT
NA	TRBV6-6	NA	TRBJ1-5	CASSYSRGGNQPQHF	TGTGCCAGCAGTTACAGTAGGGGCGGCAATCAGCCCCAGCATTTT
NA	TRBV23-1	NA	TRBJ2-7	CASSLFRDIPSYEQYF	TGCGCCAGCAGTCTCTTCCGGGACATCCCCTCCTACGAGCAGTACTTC
NA	TRBV6-5	TRBD1	TRBJ1-2	CASSTTGGTGYTF	TGTGCCAGCAGTACCACAGGGGGGACTGGCTACACCTTC
NA	TRBV6-5	NA	TRBJ1-1	CASTRAEAFF	TGTGCCAGCACCAGGGCAGAAGCTTTCTTT
NA	TRBV30	TRBD1	TRBJ1-2	CAWSLSGTGNYGYTF	TGTGCCTGGAGTCTCTCCGGGACAGGCAACTATGGCTACACCTTC
NA	TRBV5-1	TRBD1	TRBJ1-1	CASSSWGGQEAEAFF	TGCGCCAGCAGCTCATGGGGGGGACAGGAGGCTGAAGCTTTCTTT
once	TRBV19	NA	TRBJ2-1	CASRAGDFYNEQFF	TGTGCCAGTAGGGCAGGGGATTTCTACAATGAGCAGTTCTTC
NA	TRBV3-1/TRBV3-2	NA	TRBJ2-7	CASSQTRVEDEQYF	TGTGCCAGCAGCCAAACCCGAGTCGAGGACGAGCAGTACTTC
medium-sized	TRBV5-8	NA	TRBJ2-7	CASSALSSYEQYF	TGTGCCAGCAGCGCACTGAGCTCCTACGAGCAGTACTTC
NA	TRBV30	NA	TRBJ1-2	CAWSPGDRSYGYTF	TGTGCCTGGAGTCCGGGTGACCGGTCCTATGGCTACACCTTC
NA	TRBV2	NA	TRBJ1-2	CASTEVGAGYTF	TGTGCCAGCACCGAGGTAGGGGCCGGCTACACCTTC
NA	TRBV5-1	TRBD1	TRBJ2-7	CASSLVGQGASYEQYF	TGCGCCAGCAGCTTGGTCGGACAGGGGGCCTCCTACGAGCAGTACTTC
NA	TRBV3-1/TRBV3-2	NA	TRBJ1-5	CASSPHTKQPQHF	TGTGCCAGCAGCCCCCACACCAAACAGCCCCAGCATTTT
few	TRBV29-1	TRBD1	TRBJ1-2	CSVLMGTGSNYGYTF	TGCAGCGTCCTCATGGGGACAGGTTCTAACTATGGCTACACCTTC
NA	TRBV4-2	NA	TRBJ1-1	CASSQPQGTNTEAFF	TGTGCCAGCAGCCAACCTCAGGGAACAAACACTGAAGCTTTCTTT
few	TRBV5-6	NA	TRBJ1-2	CASSQDRNYGYTF	TGTGCCAGCAGCCAGGACAGAAACTATGGCTACACCTTC
NA	TRBV9	NA	TRBJ2-3	CASSVAGGHLSTDTQYF	TGTGCCAGCAGCGTAGCGGGGGGCCACTTAAGCACAGATACGCAGTATTTT
NA	TRBV30	TRBD2	TRBJ2-2	CAWASLAGGRTGELFF	TGTGCCTGGGCTTCTCTAGCGGGGGGCCGCACCGGGGAGCTGTTTTTT
NA	TRBV24-1	TRBD1	TRBJ2-2	CATSDYRGATGELFF	TGTGCCACCAGTGATTACAGGGGCGCCACCGGGGAGCTGTTTTTT
NA	TRBV29-1	NA	TRBJ1-6	CSVGDKSSPLHF	TGCAGCGTAGGTGACAAGTCCTCACCCCTCCACTTT
once	TRBV5-6	TRBD2	TRBJ2-5	CASSFERGGIETQYF	TGTGCCAGCAGCTTCGAACGGGGGGGCATCGAGACCCAGTACTTC
NA	TRBV19	TRBD1	TRBJ1-5	CASSIGTGGSNQPQHF	TGTGCCAGTAGTATCGGCACAGGGGGGAGCAATCAGCCCCAGCATTTT
NA	TRBV7-8	NA	TRBJ2-7	CASSLTRVYEQYF	TGTGCCAGCAGCTTAACCAGGGTGTACGAGCAGTACTTC
NA	TRBV6-1	NA	TRBJ1-4	CASSEGLSNEKLFF	TGTGCCAGCAGTGAGGGCCTATCTAATGAAAAACTGTTTTTT
NA	TRBV6-1	NA	TRBJ1-2	CASSEAHSLYGYTF	TGTGCCAGCAGTGAAGCTCACTCTCTCTATGGCTACACCTTC
few	TRBV19	NA	TRBJ2-2	CASSIGGGELFF	TGTGCCAGTAGTATAGGAGGCGGGGAGCTGTTTTTT
NA	TRBV7-7	TRBD2	TRBJ2-3	CASSLGRGGRTDTQYF	TGTGCCAGCAGCTTAGGGCGGGGGGGACGCACAGATACGCAGTATTTT
NA	TRBV27	NA	TRBJ1-2	CATRGGTTYGYTF	TGTGCCACCCGGGGGGGGACAACCTATGGCTACACCTTC
NA	TRBV5-1	NA	TRBJ1-2	CASSSEGINYGYTF	TGCGCCAGCAGCTCGGAGGGGATTAACTATGGCTACACCTTC
NA	TRBV3-1/TRBV3-2	NA	TRBJ1-5	CASSRGTGYSNQPQHF	TGTGCCAGCAGCCGCGGGACGGGCTATAGCAATCAGCCCCAGCATTTT
NA	TRBV2	NA	TRBJ1-1	CASSTSGGGSTEAFF	TGTGCCAGCAGTACCTCCGGGGGTGGGTCGACTGAAGCTTTCTTT